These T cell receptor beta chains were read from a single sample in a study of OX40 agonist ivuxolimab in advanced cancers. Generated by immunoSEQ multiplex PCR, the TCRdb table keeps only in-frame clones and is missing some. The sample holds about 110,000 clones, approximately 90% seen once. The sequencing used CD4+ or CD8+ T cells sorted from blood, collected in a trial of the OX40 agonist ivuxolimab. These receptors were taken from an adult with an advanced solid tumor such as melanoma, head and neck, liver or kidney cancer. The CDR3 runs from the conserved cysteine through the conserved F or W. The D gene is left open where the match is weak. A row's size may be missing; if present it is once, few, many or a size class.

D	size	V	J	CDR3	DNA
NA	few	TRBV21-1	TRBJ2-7	CASSIQVKVYEQYF	TGTGCCAGCAGCATTCAGGTCAAGGTCTACGAGCAGTACTTC
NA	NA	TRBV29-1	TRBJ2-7	CSVGIGLAYEQYF	TGCAGCGTTGGGATCGGGTTGGCCTACGAGCAGTACTTC
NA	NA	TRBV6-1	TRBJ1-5	CASRLDTSNQPQHF	TGTGCCAGCAGGTTGGACACCAGCAATCAGCCCCAGCATTTT
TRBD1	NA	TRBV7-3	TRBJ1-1	CASSSKPGQGVEAFF	TGTGCCAGCAGCTCAAAGCCGGGACAGGGGGTTGAAGCTTTCTTT
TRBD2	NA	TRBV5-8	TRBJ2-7	CASSSLAGSSYEQYF	TGTGCCAGCAGCTCTTTAGCGGGGAGCTCCTACGAGCAGTACTTC
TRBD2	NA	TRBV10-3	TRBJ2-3	CAISGLAVTDTQYF	TGTGCCATCAGCGGACTAGCGGTCACAGATACGCAGTATTTT
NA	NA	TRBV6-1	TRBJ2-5	CATQRGGQETQYF	TGTGCCACCCAAAGGGGGGGCCAAGAGACCCAGTACTTC
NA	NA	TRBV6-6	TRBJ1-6	CASVTRGDNSPLHF	TGTGCCAGCGTTACGAGGGGGGATAATTCACCCCTCCACTTT
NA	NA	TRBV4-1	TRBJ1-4	CASSQVGEKDRTNEKLFF	TGCGCCAGCAGCCAAGTAGGGGAGAAGGACAGAACTAATGAAAAACTGTTTTTT
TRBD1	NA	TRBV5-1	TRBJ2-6	CASSLLGQGTSGANVLTF	TGCGCCAGCAGCTTGTTAGGACAGGGGACCTCTGGGGCCAACGTCCTGACTTTC
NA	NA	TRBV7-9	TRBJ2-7	CASSLDYYEQYF	TGTGCCAGCAGCTTAGACTACTACGAGCAGTACTTC
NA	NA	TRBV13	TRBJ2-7	CASSSGEQKHEQYF	TGTGCCAGCAGCTCGGGGGAACAGAAGCACGAGCAGTACTTC
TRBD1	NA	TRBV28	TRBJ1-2	CASSLDRGYSNYGYTF	TGTGCCAGCAGTTTAGACAGGGGGTATTCTAACTATGGCTACACCTTC
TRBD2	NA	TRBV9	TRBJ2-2	CASSGGAGGGVTGELFF	TGTGCCAGCAGCGGAGGTGCGGGAGGTGGGGTCACCGGGGAGCTGTTTTTT
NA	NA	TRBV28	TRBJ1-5	CASTARAPSQPQHF	TGTGCCAGCACCGCTCGGGCACCCAGCCAGCCCCAGCATTTT
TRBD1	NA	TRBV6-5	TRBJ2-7	CASRGNRGNYEQYF	TGTGCCAGCAGGGGTAACAGGGGAAACTACGAGCAGTACTTC
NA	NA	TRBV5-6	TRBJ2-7	CASSLGGHEQYF	TGTGCCAGCAGCTTGGGTGGGCACGAGCAGTACTTC
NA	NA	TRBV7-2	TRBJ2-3	CASTTPPGGGTTDTQYF	TGTGCCAGCACCACGCCCCCAGGTGGGGGTACCACAGATACGCAGTATTTT
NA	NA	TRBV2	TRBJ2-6	CASSFSSLGANVLTF	TGTGCCAGCAGTTTCAGTTCCCTGGGGGCCAACGTCCTGACTTTC
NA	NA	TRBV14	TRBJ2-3	CASSHTSTDTQYF	TGTGCCAGCAGCCATACTAGCACAGATACGCAGTATTTT
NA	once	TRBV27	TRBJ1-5	CASSLYRNQPQHF	TGTGCCAGCAGTTTGTATCGGAACCAGCCCCAGCATTTT
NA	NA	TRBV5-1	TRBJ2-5	CASSLLFQETQYF	TGCGCCAGCAGCTTGTTGTTCCAAGAGACCCAGTACTTC
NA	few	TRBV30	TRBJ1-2	CAWSVTGYGYTF	TGTGCCTGGAGTGTAACGGGCTATGGCTACACCTTC
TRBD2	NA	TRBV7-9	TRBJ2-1	CASSLRGRGRVPANNEQFF	TGTGCCAGCAGCCTACGCGGGCGCGGGAGGGTCCCCGCGAACAATGAGCAGTTCTTC
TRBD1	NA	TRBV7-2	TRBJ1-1	CASSLRTGGTNTEAFF	TGTGCCAGCAGCTTAAGGACAGGGGGAACGAACACTGAAGCTTTCTTT
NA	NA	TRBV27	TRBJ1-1	CASSFLASSTEAFF	TGTGCCAGCAGTTTCCTCGCCTCGAGCACTGAAGCTTTCTTT
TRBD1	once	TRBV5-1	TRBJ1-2	CASSGDSGYGYTF	TGCGCCAGCAGCGGGGACAGTGGGTATGGCTACACCTTC
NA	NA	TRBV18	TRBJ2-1	CASSPLTGRDNEQFF	TGTGCCAGCTCACCGCTAACAGGGCGGGACAATGAGCAGTTCTTC
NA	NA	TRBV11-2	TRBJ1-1	CASSLQMNTEAFF	TGTGCCAGCAGCTTACAGATGAACACTGAAGCTTTCTTT
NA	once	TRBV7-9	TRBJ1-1	CASSLVPGDTEAFF	TGTGCCAGCAGCTTAGTCCCTGGGGACACTGAAGCTTTCTTT
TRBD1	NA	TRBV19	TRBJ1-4	CASSPADRFGEKLFF	TGTGCCAGTAGCCCCGCGGACAGGTTTGGTGAAAAACTGTTTTTT
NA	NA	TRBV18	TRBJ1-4	CASSPLRGPNEKLFF	TGTGCCAGCTCACCCCTCCGCGGGCCAAATGAAAAACTGTTTTTT
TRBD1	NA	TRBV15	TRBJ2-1	CATSRDLGQGGSVQFF	TGTGCCACCAGCAGAGATCTAGGACAGGGGGGGTCTGTGCAGTTCTTC
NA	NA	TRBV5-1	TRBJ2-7	CASSLEQSYEQYF	TGCGCCAGCAGCTTGGAACAGAGCTACGAGCAGTACTTC
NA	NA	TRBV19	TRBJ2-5	CASSSQAVREQYF	TGTGCCAGTAGTTCGCAGGCCGTCCGAGAGCAGTACTTC
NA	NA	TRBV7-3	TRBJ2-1	CASSLLLNNEQFF	TGTGCCAGCAGCTTATTACTAAACAATGAGCAGTTCTTC
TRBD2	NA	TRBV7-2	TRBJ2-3	CASSSNYLAGITDTQYF	TGTGCCAGCAGCTCCAATTATTTAGCGGGGATCACAGATACGCAGTATTTT
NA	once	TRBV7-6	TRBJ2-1	CASSSADFKGGRNEQFF	TGTGCCAGCAGCTCCGCGGATTTCAAAGGGGGGCGGAATGAGCAGTTCTTC
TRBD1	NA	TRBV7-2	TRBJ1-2	CASNTADRVYGYTF	TGTGCCAGCAATACGGCGGACAGGGTCTATGGCTACACCTTC
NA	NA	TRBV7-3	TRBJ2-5	CASSTGPEETQYF	TGTGCCAGCAGCACCGGCCCCGAGGAGACCCAGTACTTC
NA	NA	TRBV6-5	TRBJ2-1	CASSFGGPYNEQFF	TGTGCCAGCAGTTTCGGGGGACCCTACAATGAGCAGTTCTTC
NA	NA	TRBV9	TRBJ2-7	CASSGPQGGYEQYF	TGTGCCAGCAGCGGACCACAGGGGGGGTACGAGCAGTACTTC
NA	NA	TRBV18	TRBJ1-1	CASSRKDDTEAFF	TGTGCCAGCTCTCGGAAGGACGACACTGAAGCTTTCTTT
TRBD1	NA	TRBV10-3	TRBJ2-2	CGTSQGYPGELFF	TGTGGTACCTCACAGGGGTATCCCGGGGAGCTGTTTTTT
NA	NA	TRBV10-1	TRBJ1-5	CASIERVPNQPQHF	TGCGCCAGCATTGAAAGGGTTCCCAATCAGCCCCAGCATTTT
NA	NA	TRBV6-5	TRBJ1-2	CASRAYLGNYGYTF	TGTGCCAGCAGGGCTTATCTGGGTAACTATGGCTACACCTTC
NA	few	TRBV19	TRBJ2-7	CASQDSSYEQYF	TGTGCCAGTCAGGACAGCTCCTACGAGCAGTACTTC
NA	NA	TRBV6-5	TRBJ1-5	CASSPNDRFNQPQHF	TGTGCCAGCAGTCCGAATGACAGGTTCAATCAGCCCCAGCATTTT
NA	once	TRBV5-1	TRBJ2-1	CASSTYSYNEQFF	TGCGCCAGCAGCACCTACTCCTACAATGAGCAGTTCTTC
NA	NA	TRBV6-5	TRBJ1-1	CASSYGGGNTEAFF	TGTGCCAGCAGTTACGGGGGGGGGAACACTGAAGCTTTCTTT
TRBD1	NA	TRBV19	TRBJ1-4	CASSWTGLEKLFF	TGTGCCAGTAGTTGGACAGGGTTAGAAAAACTGTTTTTT
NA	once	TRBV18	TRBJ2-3	CASFTRESRTDTQYF	TGTGCCAGCTTCACCAGAGAGTCTAGGACAGATACGCAGTATTTT
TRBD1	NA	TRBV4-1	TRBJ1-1	CASSKRTGENTEAFF	TGCGCCAGCAGCAAACGGACAGGAGAGAACACTGAAGCTTTCTTT
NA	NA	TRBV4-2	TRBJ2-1	CASSQQTPPTRGPFF	TGTGCCAGCAGCCAGCAAACCCCACCAACTCGCGGGCCGTTCTTC
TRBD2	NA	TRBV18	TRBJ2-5	CASSLLAAQETQYF	TGTGCCAGCTCACTACTAGCGGCCCAAGAGACCCAGTACTTC
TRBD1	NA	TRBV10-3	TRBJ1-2	CAISESGGAERYGYTF	TGTGCCATCAGTGAGTCAGGGGGCGCTGAACGTTATGGCTACACCTTC
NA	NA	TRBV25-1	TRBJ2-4	CASSEYSGGATKNIQYF	TGTGCCAGCAGTGAATATTCGGGGGGCGCGACCAAAAACATTCAGTACTTC